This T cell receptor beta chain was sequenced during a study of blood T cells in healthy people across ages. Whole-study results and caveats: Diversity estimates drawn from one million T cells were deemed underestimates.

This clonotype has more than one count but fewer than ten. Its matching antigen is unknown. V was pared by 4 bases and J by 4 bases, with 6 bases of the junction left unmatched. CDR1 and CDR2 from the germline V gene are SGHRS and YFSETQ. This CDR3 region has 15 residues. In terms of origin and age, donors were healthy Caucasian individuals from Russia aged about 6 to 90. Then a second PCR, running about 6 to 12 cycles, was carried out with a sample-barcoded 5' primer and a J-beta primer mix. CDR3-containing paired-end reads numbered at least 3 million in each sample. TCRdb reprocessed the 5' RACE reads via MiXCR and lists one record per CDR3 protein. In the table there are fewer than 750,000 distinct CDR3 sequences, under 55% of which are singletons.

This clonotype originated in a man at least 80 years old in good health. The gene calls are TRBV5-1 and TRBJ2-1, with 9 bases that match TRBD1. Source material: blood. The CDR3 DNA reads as TGCGCCAGCAGCGGCGCCGGGACAGGGTACAATGAGCAGTTCTTC. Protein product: CASSGAGTGYNEQFF.